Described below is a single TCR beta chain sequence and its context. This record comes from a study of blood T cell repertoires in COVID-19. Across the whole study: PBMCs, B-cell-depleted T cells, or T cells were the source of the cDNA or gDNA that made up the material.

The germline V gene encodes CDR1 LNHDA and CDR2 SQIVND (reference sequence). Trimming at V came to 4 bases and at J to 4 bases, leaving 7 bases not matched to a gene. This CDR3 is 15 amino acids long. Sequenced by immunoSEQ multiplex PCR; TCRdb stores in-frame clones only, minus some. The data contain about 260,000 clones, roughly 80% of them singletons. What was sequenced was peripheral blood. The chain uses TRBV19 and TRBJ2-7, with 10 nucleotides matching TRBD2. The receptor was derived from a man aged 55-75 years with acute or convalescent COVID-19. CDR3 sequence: CASSTASGRAYEQYF. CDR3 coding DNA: TGTGCCAGTAGTACTGCTAGCGGGAGAGCTTACGAGCAGTACTTC.